This is a list of T cell receptor beta chains from one sample in a study of response to subunit inactivated influenza vaccine. TCRdb fed the RT-PCR reads into MiXCR, producing one record per CDR3 protein. Of 750,000 to 850,000 distinct CDR3 sequences in the sample, roughly 20% were seen once. The material was PBMCs from blood, obtained less than 6 days after vaccination. Every receptor here comes from a man aged 45-60 years who received an inactivated influenza vaccine. CDR3s include the opening cysteine and the closing phenylalanine or tryptophan. Fields, in order: J gene, D gene, V gene, clone size, CDR3 protein, CDR3 DNA. A D gene is named only where the DNA matches it firmly. The listing skips clone size in some rows; elsewhere it reads once, few, many or a size class.

j_call: TRBJ2-3; d_call: TRBD2; v_call: TRBV7-2; clone_size: many; cdr3_aa: CASSQASGRAVYTQYF; cdr3_nt: TGTGCCAGCAGCCAAGCTAGCGGGAGGGCCGTGTATACGCAGTATTTT
j_call: TRBJ2-2; d_call: .; v_call: TRBV5-4; clone_size: few; cdr3_aa: CASSRGGGFANTGELFF; cdr3_nt: TGTGCCAGCAGCCGGGGTGGTGGGTTCGCGAACACCGGGGAGCTGTTTTTT
j_call: TRBJ2-2; d_call: TRBD2; v_call: TRBV10-1; clone_size: few; cdr3_aa: CASSLRGLAGNTGELFF; cdr3_nt: TGCGCCAGCAGTCTCCGGGGGCTAGCGGGGAACACCGGGGAGCTGTTTTTT
j_call: TRBJ2-1; d_call: TRBD2; v_call: TRBV14; clone_size: .; cdr3_aa: CASSLHRASGGAVEQFF; cdr3_nt: TGTGCCAGCAGCCTACACCGAGCTAGCGGGGGGGCGGTTGAGCAGTTCTTC
j_call: TRBJ2-1; d_call: .; v_call: TRBV15; clone_size: .; cdr3_aa: CATSREDVSVGEQFF; cdr3_nt: TGTGCCACCAGCAGAGAAGATGTATCGGTCGGTGAGCAGTTCTTC
j_call: TRBJ1-1; d_call: .; v_call: TRBV20-1; clone_size: .; cdr3_aa: CSARMAMNTEAFF; cdr3_nt: TGCAGTGCTAGAATGGCTATGAACACTGAAGCTTTCTTT
j_call: TRBJ2-7; d_call: .; v_call: TRBV11-2; clone_size: few; cdr3_aa: CASSLDKSEQYF; cdr3_nt: TGTGCCAGCAGCTTAGATAAGAGCGAGCAGTACTTC
j_call: TRBJ1-1; d_call: TRBD1; v_call: TRBV28; clone_size: .; cdr3_aa: CASSLPGQGKDEAFF; cdr3_nt: TGTGCCAGCAGTCTGCCGGGACAGGGAAAGGATGAAGCTTTCTTT
j_call: TRBJ2-7; d_call: TRBD1; v_call: TRBV18; clone_size: .; cdr3_aa: CASSPGQGASEQYF; cdr3_nt: TGTGCCAGCTCACCCGGACAGGGGGCGTCCGAGCAGTACTTC
j_call: TRBJ2-7; d_call: .; v_call: TRBV6-1; clone_size: .; cdr3_aa: CASSKRSSSYEQYF; cdr3_nt: TGTGCCAGCAGTAAACGGTCTAGCTCCTACGAGCAGTACTTC
j_call: TRBJ1-2; d_call: .; v_call: TRBV9; clone_size: few; cdr3_aa: CASSTNRVGYTF; cdr3_nt: TGTGCCAGCAGCACTAACAGGGTTGGCTACACCTTC
j_call: TRBJ1-4; d_call: TRBD1; v_call: TRBV4-1; clone_size: .; cdr3_aa: CASSRAGTGREKLFF; cdr3_nt: TGCGCCAGCAGCCGCGCCGGGACAGGGCGCGAAAAACTGTTTTTT
j_call: TRBJ2-7; d_call: .; v_call: TRBV5-1; clone_size: few; cdr3_aa: CASSSWDGYEQYF; cdr3_nt: TGCGCCAGCAGCTCCTGGGACGGCTACGAGCAGTACTTC
j_call: TRBJ2-7; d_call: .; v_call: TRBV29-1; clone_size: few; cdr3_aa: CSTWEAYEQYF; cdr3_nt: TGCAGCACCTGGGAGGCGTACGAGCAGTACTTC
j_call: TRBJ1-2; d_call: .; v_call: TRBV28; clone_size: .; cdr3_aa: CASSSTDRGYTF; cdr3_nt: TGTGCCAGCAGTTCTACAGACCGCGGCTACACCTTC
j_call: TRBJ2-1; d_call: .; v_call: TRBV24-1; clone_size: many; cdr3_aa: CATSDSRYNNEQFF; cdr3_nt: TGTGCCACCAGTGATTCTCGATACAACAATGAGCAGTTCTTC
j_call: TRBJ2-3; d_call: .; v_call: TRBV25-1; clone_size: .; cdr3_aa: CASRDILADTQYF; cdr3_nt: TGTGCCAGCCGGGACATCCTGGCAGATACGCAGTATTTT
j_call: TRBJ2-5; d_call: .; v_call: TRBV7-3; clone_size: .; cdr3_aa: CASSSGRGPIETQYF; cdr3_nt: TGTGCCAGCAGCTCCGGTCGGGGTCCAATAGAGACCCAGTACTTC
j_call: TRBJ1-2; d_call: .; v_call: TRBV7-9; clone_size: .; cdr3_aa: CASSPTGPGYTF; cdr3_nt: TGTGCCAGCAGCCCAACGGGACCGGGCTACACCTTC
j_call: TRBJ2-1; d_call: .; v_call: TRBV7-2; clone_size: .; cdr3_aa: CASSRDYRSYNEQFF; cdr3_nt: TGTGCCAGCAGCCGCGACTACCGATCCTACAATGAGCAGTTCTTC
j_call: TRBJ1-2; d_call: .; v_call: TRBV12-3/TRBV12-4; clone_size: .; cdr3_aa: CASSFGYYGYTF; cdr3_nt: TGTGCCAGCAGTTTCGGGTACTATGGCTACACCTTC
j_call: TRBJ2-7; d_call: .; v_call: TRBV7-9; clone_size: few; cdr3_aa: CASSLGRGTDEQYF; cdr3_nt: TGTGCCAGCAGCCTCGGGAGGGGGACAGACGAGCAGTACTTC
j_call: TRBJ1-1; d_call: TRBD1; v_call: TRBV20-1; clone_size: many; cdr3_aa: CSAPGTGGMSTEAFF; cdr3_nt: TGCAGTGCTCCCGGGACAGGGGGCATGAGCACTGAAGCTTTCTTT
j_call: TRBJ2-3; d_call: .; v_call: TRBV7-8; clone_size: few; cdr3_aa: CASSSPTRDTQYF; cdr3_nt: TGTGCCAGCAGCTCTCCCACTAGGGATACGCAGTATTTT
j_call: TRBJ2-1; d_call: .; v_call: TRBV3-1; clone_size: few; cdr3_aa: CASSQEWRAGTANEQFF; cdr3_nt: TGTGCCAGCAGCCAAGAATGGAGGGCGGGAACGGCCAATGAGCAGTTCTTC
j_call: TRBJ2-7; d_call: .; v_call: TRBV9; clone_size: .; cdr3_aa: CASSALQGPYEQYF; cdr3_nt: TGTGCCAGCAGCGCCCTCCAGGGACCGTACGAGCAGTACTTC
j_call: TRBJ1-6; d_call: .; v_call: TRBV5-1; clone_size: few; cdr3_aa: CASSLVSRAVRSPLHF; cdr3_nt: TGCGCCAGCAGCTTGGTATCCAGGGCGGTTCGATCACCCCTCCACTTT
j_call: TRBJ1-2; d_call: .; v_call: TRBV6-5; clone_size: few; cdr3_aa: CASSYSNSGYTF; cdr3_nt: TGTGCCAGCAGTTACTCGAACAGTGGCTACACCTTC
j_call: TRBJ2-1; d_call: .; v_call: TRBV6-2/TRBV6-3; clone_size: .; cdr3_aa: CASLKTNNNEQFF; cdr3_nt: TGTGCCAGTCTGAAGACTAACAACAATGAGCAGTTCTTC
j_call: TRBJ2-4; d_call: .; v_call: TRBV20-1; clone_size: .; cdr3_aa: CSAGPQGENIQYF; cdr3_nt: TGCAGTGCTGGCCCACAGGGTGAAAACATTCAGTACTTC
j_call: TRBJ2-5; d_call: TRBD2; v_call: TRBV12-3/TRBV12-4; clone_size: .; cdr3_aa: CASSRSQGSGASGTQYF; cdr3_nt: TGTGCCAGCAGCCGCTCCCAGGGCAGCGGGGCCTCGGGGACCCAGTACTTC
j_call: TRBJ1-2; d_call: .; v_call: TRBV20-1; clone_size: .; cdr3_aa: CSARSMGLYGYTF; cdr3_nt: TGCAGTGCTAGATCCATGGGCCTCTATGGCTACACCTTC
j_call: TRBJ2-5; d_call: .; v_call: TRBV4-2; clone_size: few; cdr3_aa: CASSPPGVETQYF; cdr3_nt: TGTGCCAGCAGTCCCCCGGGGGTTGAGACCCAGTACTTC
j_call: TRBJ2-7; d_call: .; v_call: TRBV5-6; clone_size: .; cdr3_aa: CASSLGAYTPYEQYF; cdr3_nt: TGTGCCAGCAGCTTGGGGGCCTACACCCCCTACGAGCAGTACTTC
j_call: TRBJ2-2; d_call: TRBD2; v_call: TRBV7-6; clone_size: many; cdr3_aa: CASRLTSGYTGELFF; cdr3_nt: TGTGCCAGCAGGTTGACTAGCGGGTACACCGGGGAGCTGTTTTTT
j_call: TRBJ1-3; d_call: .; v_call: TRBV12-3/TRBV12-4; clone_size: .; cdr3_aa: CASIHAGNTIYF; cdr3_nt: TGTGCCAGCATTCACGCTGGAAACACCATATATTTT
j_call: TRBJ1-2; d_call: .; v_call: TRBV25-1; clone_size: few; cdr3_aa: CASSEMGRQIGGYTF; cdr3_nt: TGTGCCAGCAGTGAGATGGGTAGACAGATCGGAGGCTACACCTTC
j_call: TRBJ1-2; d_call: .; v_call: TRBV4-1; clone_size: few; cdr3_aa: CASSQDRDLFGYGYTF; cdr3_nt: TGCGCCAGCAGCCAAGATCGGGACCTCTTTGGCTATGGCTACACCTTC
j_call: TRBJ2-1; d_call: .; v_call: TRBV20-1; clone_size: few; cdr3_aa: CSARDPIPYNEQFF; cdr3_nt: TGCAGTGCTAGAGATCCCATCCCCTACAATGAGCAGTTCTTC
j_call: TRBJ2-4; d_call: .; v_call: TRBV11-2; clone_size: .; cdr3_aa: CASSELVLAKNIQYF; cdr3_nt: TGTGCCAGCAGCGAACTAGTACTAGCCAAAAACATTCAGTACTTC
j_call: TRBJ2-3; d_call: TRBD2; v_call: TRBV9; clone_size: few; cdr3_aa: CASSVERGYTDTQYF; cdr3_nt: TGTGCCAGCAGCGTAGAGCGGGGGTACACAGATACGCAGTATTTT
j_call: TRBJ2-5; d_call: .; v_call: TRBV2; clone_size: .; cdr3_aa: CASREGETQYF; cdr3_nt: TGTGCCAGCAGAGAAGGAGAGACCCAGTACTTC
j_call: TRBJ2-3; d_call: .; v_call: TRBV9; clone_size: few; cdr3_aa: CASSVPSTDTQYF; cdr3_nt: TGTGCCAGCAGCGTCCCGAGCACAGATACGCAGTATTTT
j_call: TRBJ2-7; d_call: TRBD1; v_call: TRBV20-1; clone_size: .; cdr3_aa: CSARGRDRVHEQYF; cdr3_nt: TGCAGTGCTAGAGGGCGGGACAGGGTCCACGAGCAGTACTTC
j_call: TRBJ1-6; d_call: .; v_call: TRBV5-1; clone_size: few; cdr3_aa: CASSLAGEIRSPLHF; cdr3_nt: TGCGCCAGCAGCTTGGCAGGGGAGATAAGGTCACCCCTCCACTTT
j_call: TRBJ2-1; d_call: .; v_call: TRBV20-1; clone_size: few; cdr3_aa: CSARFGHTPSNEQFF; cdr3_nt: TGCAGTGCTAGATTCGGCCATACCCCATCCAATGAGCAGTTCTTC
j_call: TRBJ2-5; d_call: .; v_call: TRBV6-2/TRBV6-3; clone_size: .; cdr3_aa: CASSRGPKGTQYF; cdr3_nt: TGTGCCAGCAGCCGAGGGCCCAAAGGGACCCAGTACTTC
j_call: TRBJ2-7; d_call: .; v_call: TRBV5-6; clone_size: few; cdr3_aa: CASSPHNTNEQYF; cdr3_nt: TGTGCCAGCAGCCCCCACAACACCAACGAGCAGTACTTC
j_call: TRBJ2-6; d_call: .; v_call: TRBV15; clone_size: many; cdr3_aa: CATSRGRYSGANVLTF; cdr3_nt: TGTGCCACCAGCAGGGGACGGTACTCTGGGGCCAACGTCCTGACTTTC
j_call: TRBJ1-1; d_call: .; v_call: TRBV10-3; clone_size: .; cdr3_aa: CAIGSGNTEAFF; cdr3_nt: TGTGCCATAGGGTCGGGGAACACTGAAGCTTTCTTT
j_call: TRBJ2-7; d_call: TRBD1; v_call: TRBV11-2; clone_size: many; cdr3_aa: CASSLRDRGLEQYF; cdr3_nt: TGTGCCAGCAGCTTAAGGGACAGGGGGCTCGAGCAGTACTTC
j_call: TRBJ2-6; d_call: .; v_call: TRBV27; clone_size: many; cdr3_aa: CASSYAGANVLTF; cdr3_nt: TGTGCCAGCAGTTACGCTGGGGCCAACGTCCTGACTTTC
j_call: TRBJ2-5; d_call: TRBD2; v_call: TRBV5-6; clone_size: few; cdr3_aa: CASSPKGSGGFQETQYF; cdr3_nt: TGTGCCAGCAGCCCCAAAGGTAGCGGGGGATTCCAAGAGACCCAGTACTTC
j_call: TRBJ2-7; d_call: TRBD2; v_call: TRBV5-1; clone_size: .; cdr3_aa: CASSFHGLAGGNEQYF; cdr3_nt: TGCGCCAGCAGCTTCCACGGACTAGCGGGAGGGAACGAGCAGTACTTC
j_call: TRBJ1-1; d_call: .; v_call: TRBV10-3; clone_size: few; cdr3_aa: CAISMVNTEAFF; cdr3_nt: TGTGCCATCAGCATGGTGAACACTGAAGCTTTCTTT
j_call: TRBJ2-2; d_call: .; v_call: TRBV4-3; clone_size: .; cdr3_aa: CASSQDVIGATNTGELFF; cdr3_nt: TGCGCCAGCAGCCAAGACGTGATAGGGGCAACGAACACCGGGGAGCTGTTTTTT
j_call: TRBJ2-7; d_call: TRBD1; v_call: TRBV12-3/TRBV12-4; clone_size: few; cdr3_aa: CASATGGTGSEQYF; cdr3_nt: TGTGCCAGCGCAACTGGAGGGACAGGTTCCGAGCAGTACTTC